This T cell receptor (beta chain) derives from a study of vaccination effects on CD4 cells after COVID-19. Comment on this clone: Its antigen is unknown.

Prior to sequencing, the ViraFEST assay stimulated PBMC with viral peptide pools, which expanded the antigen-specific CD4+ T cells. Following culture for nine to ten days, CD4+ T cells were isolated. Vaccination of participants consisted of two doses of either the BNT162b2 or mRNA-1273 vaccine. Fresh IL-2-containing medium replaced half the medium on days 3 and 7. Clones were read by immunoSEQ multiplex PCR, and TCRdb kept only the in-frame ones, dropping some. This sample has some 40,000 clones, with approximately 84% found just once. Deletions cut 6 bases from V and 1 base from J, with 16 bases between. The CDR3 length is 16 residues. The germline CDR1 and CDR2 sequences are SGHTA and FQGNSA.

Sequenced material: CD4+ T cells from PBMCs cultured with HCoV-NL63 spike peptides, taken after COVID-19 vaccination. This receptor was obtained from a human donor who received a COVID-19 vaccine. Some clones in this sample may be carry-over from other donors' samples. V usage is TRBV7-2 and J usage is TRBJ1-5, with D perhaps TRBD1 (5 bases). In nucleotides, the CDR3 is TGTGCCAGCAGTTGGGACGGAGCCCCAAGCAATCAGCCCCAGCATTTT. Its translation is CASSWDGAPSNQPQHF.